This T cell receptor (beta chain) derives from a study of blood T cell repertoires in COVID-19. For the study at large: Sites in the United States, Italy and Spain provided acute and convalescent COVID-19 samples. T cells, B-cell-depleted T cells, or PBMCs provided the cDNA or gDNA that served as material.

This clone was seen only a few times. The CDR3 consists of 13 residues. The germline V and J ends were trimmed by 6 bases and 1 base, with 9 bases remaining between them. As originally analysed: Reference gene primer amplification gave estimated nucleated cell counts. Repertoires were generated with immunoSEQ multiplex PCR, while TCRdb's copy carries only in-frame clones and drops some. D and trimming were read from the DNA, whereas the V and J calls and clone size are those reported in that table. The sample records 100,000 to 150,000 clones, around four fifths being singletons. Sequencing input: peripheral blood. The chain employs TRBV12-3 or TRBV12-4 and TRBJ1-2; D remains ambiguous. The receptor's source is a man aged 60 to 69 with acute or convalescent COVID-19. In nucleotides, the CDR3 is TGTGCCAGCAGCCACGGACTTAACTATGGCTACACCTTC. Encoded protein: CASSHGLNYGYTF.